These 3 T cell receptor beta chains came from one sample sequenced in a study of glioma-infiltrating T cells after dendritic cell vaccination. Time point indicated: after dendritic cell vaccination, including at tumor progression/relapse. Measured with immunoSEQ multiplex PCR; TCRdb has only the in-frame clones, and not every one. The table includes over 55,000 clones, about 80% detected once. Sequenced material: blood, taken after dendritic cell vaccination. The receptor source for this set is a human donor with glioblastoma.

This clone appeared once. This chain connects TRBV5-4 to TRBJ1-5; D is perhaps TRBD1 (6 bases). Germline-derived CDR1 and CDR2 are SGHNT and YYREEE (reference sequence). The CDR3 runs 15 residues. V lost 4 bases to trimming and J lost 7 bases, with 18 bases between them. The CDR3 spells CASSPGIGTGQPQHF. The CDR3, as DNA: TGTGCCAGCAGCCCCGGCATAGGTACAGGGCAGCCCCAGCATTTT.

The chain recombines TRBV7-2 with TRBJ1-3; TRBD1 matches 7 bases. Trimming cost V 6 bases and J 4 bases; bases outside gene matches: 6. This CDR3 comprises 14 residues. Germline-derived CDR1 and CDR2 are SGHTA and FQGNSA. CDR3 amino acids: CASRPDREGNTIYF. The CDR3, as DNA: TGTGCCAGCAGACCCGACAGGGAAGGAAACACCATATATTTT.

The chain employs TRBV19 and TRBJ1-1, with no clear D. The CDR3 loop spans 13 amino acids. Deletions cut 7 bases from V and 0 bases from J, with 9 bases between. Germline V CDR1 and CDR2: LNHDA, SQIVND (reference sequence). The CDR3 DNA sequence: TGTGCCAGTATTGAGGGCATGAACACTGAAGCTTTCTTT. Its translation is CASIEGMNTEAFF. Looking up the rest from reference TRBV19 and TRBJ1-1 gives the full variable domain: DGGITQSPKYLFRKEGQNVTLSCEQNLNHDAMYWYRQDPGQGLRLIYYSQIVNDFQKGDIAEGYSVSREKKESFPLTVTSAQKNPTAFYLCASIEGMNTEAFFGQGTRLTVV.